This T cell receptor beta chain stems from a study of T cell responses to AZD1222 COVID-19 vaccine. CDR3 length: 15 residues. V shed 3 bases and J shed 0 bases, with 13 bases lying between them. CDR1 SGHRS and CDR2 YFSETQ come from the germline V gene. Study-wide points: No day 14 peak samples; only post-peak repertoires were characterized.

Method: immunoSEQ multiplex PCR; TCRdb's copy keeps in-frame clones and lacks some. The repertoire includes about 180,000 clones, around nine tenths of them detected once, and about 0.53% sits in the top ten. Details on this clone: Its antigen is unidentified.

This sequence originates from an adult in good health. Specimen: peripheral blood, collected on day 0 of AZD1222 vaccination. The rearrangement links TRBV5-1 to TRBJ2-7, with a tentative D call TRBD1 (5 bases). In DNA form, the CDR3 reads TGCGCCAGCAGCTACCAGGGCACGAGCTCCTACGAGCAGTACTTC. Its protein is CASSYQGTSSYEQYF.